This T cell receptor (beta chain) was identified during a study of T cells in Graves' hyperthyroidism and ophthalmopathy. The germline V gene encodes CDR1 GTSNPN and CDR2 SVGIG (reference sequence). The CDR3 is made up of 13 amino acids. Trimming took off 1 base at V and 5 bases at J, with 11 bases between the two ends. Amplification of TCR beta CDR3 regions was performed using RNA transcripts as template. During a first-round RT-PCR of the TCR CDR3, the HTBI primer set was used. TCRdb re-analysed the multiplex PCR reads in MiXCR, keeping a single row per CDR3 protein. Of 550,000 to 700,000 distinct CDR3 sequences listed, roughly 50% are singletons.

The V call is TRBV30, the J call TRBJ2-5, with D uncertain. The sequenced material came from peripheral blood or thyroid tissue (not recorded which). The TCR sequence derives from an adult woman with Graves' disease, either hyperthyroidism or ophthalmopathy (not recorded which). The CDR3 reads CAWSGTTGETQYF. DNA of the CDR3: TGTGCCTGGAGTGGTACGACCGGGGAGACCCAGTACTTC.